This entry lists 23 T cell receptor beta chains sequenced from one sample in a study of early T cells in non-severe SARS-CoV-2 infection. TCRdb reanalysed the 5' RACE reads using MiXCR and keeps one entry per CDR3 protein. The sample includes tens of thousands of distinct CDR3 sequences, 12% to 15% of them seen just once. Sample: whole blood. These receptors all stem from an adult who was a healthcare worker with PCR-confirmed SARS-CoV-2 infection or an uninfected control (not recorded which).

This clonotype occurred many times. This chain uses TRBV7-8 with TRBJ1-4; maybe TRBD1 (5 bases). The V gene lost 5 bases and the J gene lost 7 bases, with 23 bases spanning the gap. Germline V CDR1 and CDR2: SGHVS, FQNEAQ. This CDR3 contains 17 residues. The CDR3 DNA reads TGTGCCAGCAGCCAGTTGTTTAATGAGCCTAGGGGTGAAAAACTGTTTTTT. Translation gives CASSQLFNEPRGEKLFF.

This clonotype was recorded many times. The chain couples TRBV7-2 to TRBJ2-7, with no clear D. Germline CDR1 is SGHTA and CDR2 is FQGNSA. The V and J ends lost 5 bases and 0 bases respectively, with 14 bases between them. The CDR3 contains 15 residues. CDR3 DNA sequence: TGTGCCAGCAGCCTGCCCTCAGCGAGCTCCTACGAGCAGTACTTC. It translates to CASSLPSASSYEQYF. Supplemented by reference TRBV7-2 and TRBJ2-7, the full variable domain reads GAGVSQSPSNKVTEKGKDVELRCDPISGHTALYWYRQSLGQGLEFLIYFQGNSAPDKSGLPSDRFSAERTGGSVSTLTIQRTQQEDSAVYLCASSLPSASSYEQYFGPGTRLTVT.

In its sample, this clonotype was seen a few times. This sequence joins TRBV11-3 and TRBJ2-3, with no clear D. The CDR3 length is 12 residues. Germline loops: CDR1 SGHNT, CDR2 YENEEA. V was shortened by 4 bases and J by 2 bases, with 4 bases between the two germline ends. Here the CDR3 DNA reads TGTGCCAGCAGCTATGACACAGATACGCAGTATTTT. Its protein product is CASSYDTDTQYF.

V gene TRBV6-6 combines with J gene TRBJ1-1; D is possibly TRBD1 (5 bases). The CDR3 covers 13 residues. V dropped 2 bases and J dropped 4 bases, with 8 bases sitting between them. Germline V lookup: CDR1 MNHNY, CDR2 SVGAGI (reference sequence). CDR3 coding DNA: TGTGCCAGCAGTTACGGGGGAGGCACTGAAGCTTTCTTT. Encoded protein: CASSYGGGTEAFF.

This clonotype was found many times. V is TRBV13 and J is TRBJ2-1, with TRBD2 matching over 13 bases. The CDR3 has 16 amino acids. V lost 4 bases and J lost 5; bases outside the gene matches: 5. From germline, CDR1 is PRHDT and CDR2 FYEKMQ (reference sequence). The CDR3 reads CASSSPGLAGNNEQFF. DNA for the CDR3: TGTGCCAGCAGCTCACCGGGACTAGCGGGGAACAATGAGCAGTTCTTC.

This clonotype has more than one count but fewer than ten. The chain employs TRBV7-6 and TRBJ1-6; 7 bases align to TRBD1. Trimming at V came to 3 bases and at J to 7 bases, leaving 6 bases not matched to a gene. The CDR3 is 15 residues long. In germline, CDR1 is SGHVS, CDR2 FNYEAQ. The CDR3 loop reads CASSLRGGENSPLHF. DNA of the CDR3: TGTGCCAGCAGCTTGAGAGGGGGCGAGAATTCACCCCTCCACTTT.

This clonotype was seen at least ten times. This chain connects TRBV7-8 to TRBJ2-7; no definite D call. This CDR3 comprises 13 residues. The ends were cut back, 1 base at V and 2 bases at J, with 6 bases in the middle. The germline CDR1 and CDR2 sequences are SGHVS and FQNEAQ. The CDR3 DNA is TGTGCCAGCAGCTTAGTCCGGGCCTACGAGCAGTACTTC. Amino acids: CASSLVRAYEQYF.

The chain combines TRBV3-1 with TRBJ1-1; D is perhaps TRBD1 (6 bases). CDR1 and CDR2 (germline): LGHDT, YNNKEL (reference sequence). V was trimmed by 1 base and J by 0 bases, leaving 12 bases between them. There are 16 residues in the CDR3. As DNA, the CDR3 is TGTGCCAGCAGCCAAGTCAGGGGCCGTATGAACACTGAAGCTTTCTTT. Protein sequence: CASSQVRGRMNTEAFF.

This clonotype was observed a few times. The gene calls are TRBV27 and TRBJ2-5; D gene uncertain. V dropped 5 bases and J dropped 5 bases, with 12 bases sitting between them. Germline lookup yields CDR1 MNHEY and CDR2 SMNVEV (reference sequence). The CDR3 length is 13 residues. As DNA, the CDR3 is TGTGCCAGCAGTCCCCCCCCTCGGGAGACCCAGTACTTC. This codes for CASSPPPRETQYF.

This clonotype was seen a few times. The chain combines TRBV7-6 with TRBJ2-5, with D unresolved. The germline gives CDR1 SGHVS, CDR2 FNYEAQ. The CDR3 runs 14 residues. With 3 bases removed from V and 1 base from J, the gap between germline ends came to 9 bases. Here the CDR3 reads CASSFGLSQETQYF. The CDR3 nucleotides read TGTGCCAGCAGCTTCGGGCTCAGCCAAGAGACCCAGTACTTC.

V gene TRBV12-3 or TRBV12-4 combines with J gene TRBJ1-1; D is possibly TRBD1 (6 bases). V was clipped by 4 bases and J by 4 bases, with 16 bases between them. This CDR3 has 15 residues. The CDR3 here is CASSYRGGAGTEAFF. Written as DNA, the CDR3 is TGTGCCAGCAGTTATCGTGGGGGCGCGGGCACTGAAGCTTTCTTT.

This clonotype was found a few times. CDR3 DNA: TGCAGTGCCGTAAAAGGGTCGGTCAATGAGCAGTTCTTC. Encoded protein: CSAVKGSVNEQFF. The genes are TRBV20-1 and TRBJ2-1; no clear D. Trimming stripped 6 bases from V and 6 bases from J, with 15 bases between. The CDR3 loop spans 13 amino acids. CDR1 is DFQATT and CDR2 is SNEGSKA in the germline V gene (reference sequence).

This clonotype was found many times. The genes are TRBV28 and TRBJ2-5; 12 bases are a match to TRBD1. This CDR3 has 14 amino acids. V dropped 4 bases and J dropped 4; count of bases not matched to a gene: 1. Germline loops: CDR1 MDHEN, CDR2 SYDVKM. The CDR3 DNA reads TGTGCCAGCAGTTGGGGACAGGGGGCAGAGACCCAGTACTTC. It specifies CASSWGQGAETQYF.

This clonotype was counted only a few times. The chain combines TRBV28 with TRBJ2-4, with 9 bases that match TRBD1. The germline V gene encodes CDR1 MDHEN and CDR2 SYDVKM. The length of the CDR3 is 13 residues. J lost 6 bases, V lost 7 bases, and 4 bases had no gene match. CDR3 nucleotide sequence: TGTGCCAGCACTCCGGACAGGGGAAACATTCAGTACTTC. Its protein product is CASTPDRGNIQYF. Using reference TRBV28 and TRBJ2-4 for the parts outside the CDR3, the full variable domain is DVKVTQSSRYLVKRTGEKVFLECVQDMDHENMFWYRQDPGLGLRLIYFSYDVKMKEKGDIPEGYSVSREKKERFSLILESASTNQTSMYLCASTPDRGNIQYFGAGTRLSVL.

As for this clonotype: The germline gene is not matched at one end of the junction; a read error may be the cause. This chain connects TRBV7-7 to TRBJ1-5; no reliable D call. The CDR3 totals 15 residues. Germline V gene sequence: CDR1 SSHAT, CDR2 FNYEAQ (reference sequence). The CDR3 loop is CASSLPLYSNQPQHF. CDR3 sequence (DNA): TGTGCTAGCAGCTTACCTCTCTATAGCAATCAGCCCCAGCATTTT.

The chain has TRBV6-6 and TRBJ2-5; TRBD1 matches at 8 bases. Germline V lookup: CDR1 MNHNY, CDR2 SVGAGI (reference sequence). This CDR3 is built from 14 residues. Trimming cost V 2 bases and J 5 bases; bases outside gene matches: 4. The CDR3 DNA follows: TGTGCCAGCAGTTACCGACAGGGGTACGAGACCCAGTACTTC. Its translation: CASSYRQGYETQYF.

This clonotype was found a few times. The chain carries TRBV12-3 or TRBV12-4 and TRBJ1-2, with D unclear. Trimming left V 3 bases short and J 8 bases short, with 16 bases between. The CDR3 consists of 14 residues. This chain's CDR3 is CASSFSGILGGYTF. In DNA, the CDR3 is TGTGCCAGCAGTTTCTCGGGGATATTAGGGGGCTACACCTTC.

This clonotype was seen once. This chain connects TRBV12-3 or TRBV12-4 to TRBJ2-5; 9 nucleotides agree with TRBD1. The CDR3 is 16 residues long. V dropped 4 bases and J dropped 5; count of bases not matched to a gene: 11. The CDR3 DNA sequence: TGTGCCAGCAGTTCCTCCCTACAGGGGGCTGGGGAGACCCAGTACTTC. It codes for CASSSSLQGAGETQYF.

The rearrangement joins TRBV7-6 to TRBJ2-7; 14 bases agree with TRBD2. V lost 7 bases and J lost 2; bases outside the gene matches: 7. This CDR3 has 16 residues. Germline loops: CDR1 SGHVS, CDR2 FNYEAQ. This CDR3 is CASTPGLAGDPYEQYF. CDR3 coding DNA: TGTGCCAGCACTCCGGGACTAGCGGGGGACCCCTACGAGCAGTACTTC.

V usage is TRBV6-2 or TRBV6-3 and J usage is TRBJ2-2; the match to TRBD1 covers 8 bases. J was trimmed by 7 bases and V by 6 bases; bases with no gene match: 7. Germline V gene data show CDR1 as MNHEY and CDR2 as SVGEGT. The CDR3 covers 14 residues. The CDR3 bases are TGTGCCAGCAGCACGACAGGGGATGGCGGGGAGCTGTTTTTT. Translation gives CASSTTGDGGELFF.

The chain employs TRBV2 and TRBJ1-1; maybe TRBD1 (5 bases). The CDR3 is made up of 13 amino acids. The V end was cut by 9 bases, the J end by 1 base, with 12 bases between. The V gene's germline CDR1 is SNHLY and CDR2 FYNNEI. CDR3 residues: CARAQEANTEAFF. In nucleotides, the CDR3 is TGTGCCAGAGCACAGGAAGCGAACACTGAAGCTTTCTTT.

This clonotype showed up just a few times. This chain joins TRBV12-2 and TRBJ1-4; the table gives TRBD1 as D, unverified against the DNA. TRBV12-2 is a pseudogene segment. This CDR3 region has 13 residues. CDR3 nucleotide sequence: TGTGCAAGTCGCTTAGGAAGGGCGGGAAAACTGTTTTTT. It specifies CASRLGRAGKLFF.

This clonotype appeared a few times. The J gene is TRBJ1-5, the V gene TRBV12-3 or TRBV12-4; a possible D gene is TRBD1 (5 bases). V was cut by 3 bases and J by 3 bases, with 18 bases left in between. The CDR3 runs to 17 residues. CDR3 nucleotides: TGTGCCAGCAGTTTGAATGGAGGGGAGGGATTCAATCAGCCCCAGCATTTT. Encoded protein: CASSLNGGEGFNQPQHF.